Sequencing of this T cell receptor (beta chain) was carried out in a study of blood T cell repertoires in COVID-19. Overall study: Material from acute and convalescent COVID-19 was sourced from the United States, Italy and Spain. T cells, B-cell-depleted T cells, or PBMCs supplied cDNA or gDNA.

Per the original data handling: Quantification of nucleated cells was approximated via reference gene primer amplification. Clones were read by immunoSEQ multiplex PCR, and TCRdb kept only the in-frame ones, dropping some. The D gene and trimming were derived from the DNA, and the V and J assignments and clone size from that table. The table records around 260,000 clones, 85% to 90% of them present only once. CDR3 size: 16 residues. J was trimmed by 4 bases and V by 4 bases; bases with no gene match: 10. The germline gives CDR1 MNHNS, CDR2 SASEGT. Only one count was recorded for this clone. The V call is TRBV6-1, the J call TRBJ1-5, with 7 nucleotides matching TRBD1. The TCR sequence derives from a man in his thirties or forties with acute or convalescent COVID-19. Sequencing used peripheral blood. The CDR3 region has the DNA TGTGCCAGCAGTGGAGTTTTGGGACAGACTAATCAGCCCCAGCATTTT. It codes for CASSGVLGQTNQPQHF.